Listed here are 17 T cell receptor beta chains from one sample, sequenced in a study of blood T cell repertoires in COVID-19. Profiling relied on immunoSEQ multiplex PCR, and the TCRdb table lists in-frame clones only, not all of them. The table has 400,000 to 500,000 clones, more than 70% seen once. Sequencing input: PBMCs or T cells enriched from blood (not recorded which). The receptors stem from a woman between 18 and 29 years old who had been exposed to COVID-19.

The V gene is TRBV29-1, the J gene TRBJ2-3, with D hard to call. Trimming took 0 bases from V and 4 from J, leaving 5 bases between them. The CDR3 extends over 12 amino acids. Germline CDR1 reads SQVTM; CDR2 reads ANQGSEA. CDR3 sequence (DNA): TGCAGCGTTGAAGAGTTAGCAGATACGCAGTATTTT. Residues: CSVEELADTQYF.

The chain recombines TRBV20-1 with TRBJ1-2; no definite D call. This CDR3 contains 14 residues. The ends were cut back, 3 bases at V and 4 bases at J, with 15 bases in the middle. Germline V gene sequence: CDR1 DFQATT, CDR2 SNEGSKA (reference sequence). The DNA for the CDR3 is TGCAGTGCTAGTGACTCCGGGAGCTTCTATGGCTACACCTTC. Amino acids: CSASDSGSFYGYTF.

The chain uses TRBV2 and TRBJ1-1; D gene unclear. Germline CDR1 reads SNHLY; CDR2 reads FYNNEI. V was shortened by 6 bases and J by 1 base, with 12 bases between the two germline ends. This CDR3 comprises 14 residues. The DNA of the CDR3 is TGTGCCAGCAGGCCTGACGGAGCGAACACTGAAGCTTTCTTT. This codes for CASRPDGANTEAFF.

This chain links TRBV7-9 with TRBJ2-6; D is undetermined. The CDR3 has 14 residues. The germline V and J ends were trimmed by 1 base and 3 bases, with 4 bases remaining between them. Germline assignment: CDR1 SEHNR and CDR2 FQNEAQ (reference sequence). CDR3 protein: CASSLVLGANVLTF. The CDR3 DNA reads TGTGCCAGCAGCTTAGTCCTTGGGGCCAACGTCCTGACTTTC.

The V and J genes are TRBV7-8 and TRBJ2-5; TRBD1 matches 10 bases. Germline loops: CDR1 SGHVS, CDR2 FQNEAQ. The V segment lost 2 bases and the J segment 6 bases; nucleotides outside the gene matches: 24. The CDR3 consists of 21 residues. CDR3 residues: CASSLLRPQTLPGQGRKTQYF. Here the CDR3 DNA reads TGTGCCAGCAGCTTACTCCGGCCGCAGACGCTTCCGGGACAGGGGAGGAAGACCCAGTACTTC.

This chain links TRBV7-2 with TRBJ2-7; 11 bases are shared with TRBD2. V dropped 3 bases and J dropped 6; count of bases not matched to a gene: 7. The CDR3 runs to 15 residues. Germline V gene lookup returns CDR1 SGHTA and CDR2 FQGNSA. CDR3 DNA sequence: TGTGCCAGCAGCTTTCCGGAGCTAGCGGGAGGCGAGCAGTACTTC. Translating gives CASSFPELAGGEQYF.

The chain carries TRBV30 and TRBJ1-4; D not resolved. CDR1 and CDR2 from the germline V gene are GTSNPN and SVGIG (reference sequence). V was trimmed by 5 bases and J by 0 bases, leaving 19 bases between them. The CDR3 spans 17 residues. CDR3 nucleotide sequence: TGTGCCTGGGACGGACCGAACCTAGCCGCAACTAATGAAAAACTGTTTTTT. This sequence encodes CAWDGPNLAATNEKLFF.

The V call is TRBV5-3, the J call TRBJ2-7; 8 bases agree with TRBD2. TRBV5-3 is placed among ORFs of uncertain function. This CDR3 comprises 15 residues. V was pared by 4 bases and J by 3 bases, with 9 bases of the junction left unmatched. DNA of the CDR3: TGTGCCAGAAGCCGAGTGCCGGGACTAGACTACGAGCAGTACTTC. As protein: CARSRVPGLDYEQYF.

The sample holds one count of this clone. The chain carries TRBV28 and TRBJ2-2; D call uncertain. Germline loops: CDR1 MDHEN, CDR2 SYDVKM. CDR3 length: 12 residues. V lost 6 bases and J 3 bases, leaving 5 bases between the germline ends. DNA for the CDR3: TGTGCCAGCAGCCAGTACACCGGGGAGCTGTTTTTT. Translated: CASSQYTGELFF.

This clone was found once. As DNA, the CDR3 is TGTGCCAGCAGCTCCCGGGGTAGCGGGGGATTGGCTGATACGCAGTATTTT. Translating gives CASSSRGSGGLADTQYF. The chain recombines TRBV7-3 with TRBJ2-3, with TRBD2 matching 9 bases. The length of the CDR3 is 17 residues. CDR1 is SGHTA, CDR2 FQGTGA, per germline. J lost 6 bases, V lost 4 bases, and 14 bases had no gene match.

The gene calls are TRBV7-2 and TRBJ2-2; 14 positions agree with TRBD2. This CDR3 spans 16 amino acids. V trimming: 5 bases; J trimming: 7 bases; junction bases outside the gene matches: 6. CDR1 SGHTA and CDR2 FQGNSA come from the germline V gene. CDR3 bases: TGTGCCAGCAGCACACCGGGACTAGCGGGAGTCGGGGAGCTGTTTTTT. It specifies CASSTPGLAGVGELFF.

The gene calls are TRBV11-2 and TRBJ2-5, with 10 bases that match TRBD2. Trimming at V came to 3 bases and at J to 5 bases, leaving 0 bases not matched to a gene. The CDR3 spans 13 residues. Germline CDR1 SGHAT, CDR2 FQNNGV. The CDR3 protein is CASSLTSGETQYF. In DNA, the CDR3 is TGTGCCAGCAGCTTGACTAGCGGGGAGACCCAGTACTTC.

This chain connects TRBV28 to TRBJ2-1, with 9 bases lining up with TRBD1. Trimming cost V 2 bases and J 9 bases; bases outside gene matches: 11. There are 16 residues in the CDR3. Germline V gene lookup returns CDR1 MDHEN and CDR2 SYDVKM. CDR3 DNA sequence: TGTGCCAGCAGTTTACCCCTCGGGACAGGGATTACTGAGCAGTTCTTC. It codes for CASSLPLGTGITEQFF. Full variable domain (outside the CDR3, taken from reference TRBV28 and TRBJ2-1): DVKVTQSSRYLVKRTGEKVFLECVQDMDHENMFWYRQDPGLGLRLIYFSYDVKMKEKGDIPEGYSVSREKKERFSLILESASTNQTSMYLCASSLPLGTGITEQFFGPGTRLTVL.

This chain joins TRBV3-1 (or the pseudogene TRBV3-2) and TRBJ2-1; 7 positions match TRBD2. Germline V gene data show CDR1 as LGHDT and CDR2 as YNNKEL (reference sequence). Unmatched junction bases numbered 6, after V lost 2 bases and J lost 5 bases. The CDR3 extends over 15 amino acids. CDR3 nucleotide sequence: TGTGCCAGCAGCCAATGGGCTAGCGGTAACAATGAGCAGTTCTTC. Its protein is CASSQWASGNNEQFF.

The rearrangement joins TRBV27 to TRBJ1-6, with D possibly TRBD1 on 5 matching bases. Germline V CDR1 and CDR2: MNHEY, SMNVEV (reference sequence). There are 16 residues in the CDR3. V lost 5 bases and J 9 bases, leaving 20 bases between the germline ends. The CDR3 sequence is CASSEMGGGSSSPLHF. The DNA of the CDR3 is TGTGCCAGCAGTGAAATGGGGGGAGGATCAAGTTCACCCCTCCACTTT.

The genes are TRBV18 and TRBJ1-3; TRBD1 is a possible D gene (5 bases). This CDR3 spans 16 amino acids. V was shortened by 2 bases and J by 0 bases, with 11 bases between the two germline ends. The V gene's germline CDR1 is KGHSH and CDR2 LQKENI. CDR3 sequence: CASSPGTPSSGNTIYF. The DNA for the CDR3 is TGTGCCAGCTCACCAGGGACTCCGAGCTCTGGAAACACCATATATTTT.

The rearrangement links TRBV4-3 to TRBJ1-6; 8 nucleotides match TRBD1. Germline V gives CDR1 LGHNA, CDR2 YSLEER. This CDR3 is built from 15 residues. J lost 4 bases, V lost 6 bases, and 5 bases had no gene match. CDR3 protein: CASSPGQAYNSPLHF. CDR3 in DNA: TGCGCCAGCAGTCCGGGACAGGCGTATAATTCACCCCTCCACTTT.